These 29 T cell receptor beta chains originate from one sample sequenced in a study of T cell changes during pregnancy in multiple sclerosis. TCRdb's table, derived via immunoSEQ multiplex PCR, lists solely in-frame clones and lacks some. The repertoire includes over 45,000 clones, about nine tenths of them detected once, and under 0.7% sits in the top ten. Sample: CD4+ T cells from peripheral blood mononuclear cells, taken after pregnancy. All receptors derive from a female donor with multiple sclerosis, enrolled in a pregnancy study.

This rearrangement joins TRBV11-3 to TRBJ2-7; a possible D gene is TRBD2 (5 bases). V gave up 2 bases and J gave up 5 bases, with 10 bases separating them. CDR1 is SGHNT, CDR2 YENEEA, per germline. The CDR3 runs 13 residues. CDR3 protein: CASSLQEADEQYF. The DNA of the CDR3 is TGTGCCAGCAGCTTACAGGAAGCGGACGAGCAGTACTTC.

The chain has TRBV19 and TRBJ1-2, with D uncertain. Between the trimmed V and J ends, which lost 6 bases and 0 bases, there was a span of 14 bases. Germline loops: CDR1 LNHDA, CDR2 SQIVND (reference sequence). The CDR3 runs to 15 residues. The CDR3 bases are TGTGCCAGTAGCCTCGGGAGGGCCGCTAACTATGGCTACACCTTC. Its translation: CASSLGRAANYGYTF.

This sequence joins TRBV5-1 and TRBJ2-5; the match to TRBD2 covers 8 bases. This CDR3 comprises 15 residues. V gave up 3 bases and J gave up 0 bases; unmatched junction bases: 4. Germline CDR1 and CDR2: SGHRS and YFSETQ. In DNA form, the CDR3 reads TGCGCCAGCAGCTCGGGGGGGACATACCAAGAGACCCAGTACTTC. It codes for CASSSGGTYQETQYF.

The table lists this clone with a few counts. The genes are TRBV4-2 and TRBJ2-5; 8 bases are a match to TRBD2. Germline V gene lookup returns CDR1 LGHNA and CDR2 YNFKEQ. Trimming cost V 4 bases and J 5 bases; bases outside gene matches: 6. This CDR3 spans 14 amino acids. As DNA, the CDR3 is TGTGCCAGCAGCCGAACGTCGGGGGGGGAGACCCAGTACTTC. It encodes CASSRTSGGETQYF.

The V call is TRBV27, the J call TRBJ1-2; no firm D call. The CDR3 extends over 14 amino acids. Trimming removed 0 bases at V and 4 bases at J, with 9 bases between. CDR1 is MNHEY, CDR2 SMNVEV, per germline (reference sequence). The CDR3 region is CASSLSQAPYGYTF. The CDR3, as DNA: TGTGCCAGCAGTTTATCTCAGGCCCCCTATGGCTACACCTTC.

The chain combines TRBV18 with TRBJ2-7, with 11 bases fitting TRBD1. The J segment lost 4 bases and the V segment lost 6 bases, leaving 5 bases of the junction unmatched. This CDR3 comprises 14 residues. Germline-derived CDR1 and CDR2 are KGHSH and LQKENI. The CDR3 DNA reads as TGTGCCAGCTCCACAGGGACAGGGGGATACGAGCAGTACTTC. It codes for CASSTGTGGYEQYF.

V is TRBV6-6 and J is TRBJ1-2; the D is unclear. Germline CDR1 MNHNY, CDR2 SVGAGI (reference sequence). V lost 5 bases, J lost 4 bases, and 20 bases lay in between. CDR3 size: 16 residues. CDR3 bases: TGTGCCAGCAGTAACTTATCGCCCGCCGAGGGCTATGGCTACACCTTC. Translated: CASSNLSPAEGYGYTF.

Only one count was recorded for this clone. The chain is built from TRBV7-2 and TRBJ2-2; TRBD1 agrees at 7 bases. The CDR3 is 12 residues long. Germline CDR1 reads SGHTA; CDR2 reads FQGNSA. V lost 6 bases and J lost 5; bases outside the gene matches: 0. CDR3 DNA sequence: TGTGCCAGCAGGACAGGGACCGGGGAGCTGTTTTTT. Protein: CASRTGTGELFF.

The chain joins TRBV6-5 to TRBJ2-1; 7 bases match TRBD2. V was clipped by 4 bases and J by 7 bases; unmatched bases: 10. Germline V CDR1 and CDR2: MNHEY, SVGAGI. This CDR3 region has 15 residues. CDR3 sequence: CASSSWEGRRNEQFF. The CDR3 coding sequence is TGTGCCAGCAGTTCTTGGGAGGGCCGGAGAAATGAGCAGTTCTTC.

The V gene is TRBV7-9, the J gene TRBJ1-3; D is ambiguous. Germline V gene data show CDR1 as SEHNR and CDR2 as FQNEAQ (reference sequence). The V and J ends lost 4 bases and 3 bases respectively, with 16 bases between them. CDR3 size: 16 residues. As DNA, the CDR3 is TGTGCCAGCAGCTCCAGGACTGGGAGTTTTGGAAACACCATATATTTT. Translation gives CASSSRTGSFGNTIYF.

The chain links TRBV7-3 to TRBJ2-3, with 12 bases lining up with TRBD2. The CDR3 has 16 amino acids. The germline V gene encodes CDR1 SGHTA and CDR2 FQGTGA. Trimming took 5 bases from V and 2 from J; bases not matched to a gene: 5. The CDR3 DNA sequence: TGTGCCAGCAGCATAAGGACTAGCGGGACCACAGATACGCAGTATTTT. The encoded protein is CASSIRTSGTTDTQYF.

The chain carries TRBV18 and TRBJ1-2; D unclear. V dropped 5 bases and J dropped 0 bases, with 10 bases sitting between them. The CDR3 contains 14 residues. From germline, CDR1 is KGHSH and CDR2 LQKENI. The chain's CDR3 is CASSAGEANYGYTF. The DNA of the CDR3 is TGTGCCAGCTCAGCAGGTGAAGCTAACTATGGCTACACCTTC.

CDR3 residues: CAWTGTSEYYEQYF. CDR3 coding DNA: TGTGCCTGGACCGGGACTAGCGAATACTACGAGCAGTACTTC. The rearrangement links TRBV30 to TRBJ2-7; 10 bases are shared with TRBD2. Germline trimming cut 4 bases from V and 3 bases from J; bases unmatched to any gene: 6. Germline CDR1 and CDR2: GTSNPN and SVGIG (reference sequence). The CDR3 contains 14 residues. The variable domain in full, completed from reference TRBV30 and TRBJ2-7, reads SQTIHQWPATLVQPVGSPLSLECTVEGTSNPNLYWYRQAAGRGLQLLFYSVGIGQISSEVPQNLSASRPQDRQFILSSKKLLLSDSGFYLCAWTGTSEYYEQYFGPGTRLTVT.

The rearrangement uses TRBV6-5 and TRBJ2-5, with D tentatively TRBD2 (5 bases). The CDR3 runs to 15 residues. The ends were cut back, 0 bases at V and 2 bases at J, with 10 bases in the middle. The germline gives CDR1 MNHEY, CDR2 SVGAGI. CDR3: CASSYSRGRQETQYF. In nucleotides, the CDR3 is TGTGCCAGCAGTTACTCCCGGGGTAGGCAAGAGACCCAGTACTTC.

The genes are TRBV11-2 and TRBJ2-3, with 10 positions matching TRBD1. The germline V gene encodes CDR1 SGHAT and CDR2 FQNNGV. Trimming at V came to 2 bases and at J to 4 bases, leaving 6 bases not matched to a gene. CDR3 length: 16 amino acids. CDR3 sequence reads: CASSLFGTGVADTQYF. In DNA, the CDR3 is TGTGCCAGCAGCTTATTTGGGACAGGGGTCGCAGATACGCAGTATTTT.

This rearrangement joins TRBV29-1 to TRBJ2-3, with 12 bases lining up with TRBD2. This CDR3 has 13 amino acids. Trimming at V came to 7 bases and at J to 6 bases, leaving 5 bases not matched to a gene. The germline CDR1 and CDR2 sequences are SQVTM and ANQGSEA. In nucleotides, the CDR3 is TGCAGCGCCCTAGCGGGAGGGCGGGATACGCAGTATTTT. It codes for CSALAGGRDTQYF.

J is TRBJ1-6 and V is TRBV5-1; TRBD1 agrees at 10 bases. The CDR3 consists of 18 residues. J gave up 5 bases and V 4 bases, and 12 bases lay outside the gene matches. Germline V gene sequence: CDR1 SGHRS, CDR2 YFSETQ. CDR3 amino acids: CASSLSPGQGTNNSPLHF. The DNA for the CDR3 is TGCGCCAGCAGCCTAAGTCCGGGACAGGGGACGAATAATTCACCCCTCCACTTT.

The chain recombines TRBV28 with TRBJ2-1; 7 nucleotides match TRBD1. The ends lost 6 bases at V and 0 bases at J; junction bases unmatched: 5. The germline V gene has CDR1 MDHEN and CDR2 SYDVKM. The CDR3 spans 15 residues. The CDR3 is CASSWGQFSYNEQFF. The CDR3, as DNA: TGTGCCAGCAGCTGGGGACAGTTCTCCTACAATGAGCAGTTCTTC.

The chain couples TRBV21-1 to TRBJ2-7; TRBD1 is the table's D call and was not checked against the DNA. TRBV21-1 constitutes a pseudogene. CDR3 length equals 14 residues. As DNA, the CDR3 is TGTGCCAGCAGCAAAGGGGACAGTTCCTACGAGCAGTACTTC. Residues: CASSKGDSSYEQYF.

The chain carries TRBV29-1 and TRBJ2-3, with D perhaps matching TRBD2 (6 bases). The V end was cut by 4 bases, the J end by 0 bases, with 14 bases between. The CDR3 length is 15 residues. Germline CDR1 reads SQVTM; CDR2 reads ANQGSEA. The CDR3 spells CSVVGYSGSTDTQYF. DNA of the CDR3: TGCAGCGTTGTGGGCTACAGCGGGAGCACAGATACGCAGTATTTT.

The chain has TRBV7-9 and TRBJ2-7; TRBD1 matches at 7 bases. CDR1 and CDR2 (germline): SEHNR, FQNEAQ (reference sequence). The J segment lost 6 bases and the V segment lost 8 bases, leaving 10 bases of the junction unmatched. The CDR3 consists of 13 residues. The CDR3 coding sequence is TGTGCCAGCGCGGACAGGCGAGTGCTCGAGCAGTACTTC. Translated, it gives CASADRRVLEQYF.

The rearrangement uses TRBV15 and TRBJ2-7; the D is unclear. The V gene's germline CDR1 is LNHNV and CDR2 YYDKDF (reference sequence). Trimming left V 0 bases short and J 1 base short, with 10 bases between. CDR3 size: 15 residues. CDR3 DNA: TGTGCCACCAGCAGAGAGCCAAGACTTTCCTACGAGCAGTACTTC. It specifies CATSREPRLSYEQYF.

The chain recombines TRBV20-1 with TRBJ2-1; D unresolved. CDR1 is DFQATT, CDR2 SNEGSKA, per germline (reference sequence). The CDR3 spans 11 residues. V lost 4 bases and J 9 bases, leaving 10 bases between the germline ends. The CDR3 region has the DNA TGCAGTGCTAAGCCCCTTGCTGAGCAGTTCTTC. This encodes CSAKPLAEQFF.

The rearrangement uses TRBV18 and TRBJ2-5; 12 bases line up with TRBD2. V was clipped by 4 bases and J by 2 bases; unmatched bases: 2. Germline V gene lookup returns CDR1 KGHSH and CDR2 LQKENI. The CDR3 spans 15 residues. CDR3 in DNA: TGTGCCAGCTCACGGCTAGCGGGAGGGCAAGAGACCCAGTACTTC. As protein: CASSRLAGGQETQYF.

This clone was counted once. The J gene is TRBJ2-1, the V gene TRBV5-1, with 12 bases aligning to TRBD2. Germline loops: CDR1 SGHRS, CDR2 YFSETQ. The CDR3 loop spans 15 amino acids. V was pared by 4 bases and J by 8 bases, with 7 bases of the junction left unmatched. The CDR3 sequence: CASSPRTSGTDEQFF. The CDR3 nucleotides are TGCGCCAGCAGCCCTCGGACTAGCGGGACCGATGAGCAGTTCTTC.

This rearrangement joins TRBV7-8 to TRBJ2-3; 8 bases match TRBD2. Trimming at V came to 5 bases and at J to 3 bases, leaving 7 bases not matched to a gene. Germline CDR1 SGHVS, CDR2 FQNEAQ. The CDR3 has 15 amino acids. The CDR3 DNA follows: TGTGCCAGCAGCACCCAAGCGGGAGAGACAGATACGCAGTATTTT. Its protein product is CASSTQAGETDTQYF.

The DNA of the CDR3 is TGTGCCAGCAGTTACGGGTTCGCGGGTACGCAGTTCTTC. Its translation: CASSYGFAGTQFF. The gene calls are TRBV6-6 and TRBJ2-1; D might be TRBD2 (5 bases). Germline V lookup: CDR1 MNHNY, CDR2 SVGAGI (reference sequence). The ends were cut back, 2 bases at V and 12 bases at J, with 14 bases in the middle. There are 13 residues in the CDR3.

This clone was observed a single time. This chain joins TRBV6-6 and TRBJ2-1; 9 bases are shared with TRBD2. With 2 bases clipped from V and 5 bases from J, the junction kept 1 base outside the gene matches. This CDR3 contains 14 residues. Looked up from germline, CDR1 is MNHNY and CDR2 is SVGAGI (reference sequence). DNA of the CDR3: TGTGCCAGCAGTTACGGGACTAGCAACAATGAGCAGTTCTTC. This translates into CASSYGTSNNEQFF.

In nucleotides, the CDR3 is TGCAGCGTTGAAAAACGGGGTTATGGCTACACCTTC. It encodes CSVEKRGYGYTF. The chain carries TRBV29-1 and TRBJ1-2; D remains unclear. Germline lookup yields CDR1 SQVTM and CDR2 ANQGSEA. The CDR3 length is 12 residues. Trimming took 2 bases from V and 5 from J, leaving 9 bases between them.